This T cell receptor (beta chain) was profiled in a study of T cell responses to AZD1222 COVID-19 vaccine. Germline V gene lookup returns CDR1 MGHRA and CDR2 YSYEKL. V dropped 1 base and J dropped 3 bases, with 4 bases sitting between them. CDR3 length equals 13 residues. The study, taken as a whole, reports: Donors were mostly white British, more females; clonal diversity possibly underestimated. Spike-specific TCR breadth and depth were elevated following two AZD1222 doses. Reports say nearly half of spike-specific TCRs go after unmutated variant regions. Samples come after the peak T cell response, not at day 14.

Here immunoSEQ multiplex PCR was the method, and the copy in TCRdb shows in-frame clones only, minus some. This sample has under 90,000 clones, with roughly 85% found just once. This clone was found a few times. Antigen: not known. Sequencing used peripheral blood, obtained 28 days after the second AZD1222 dose. This sequence joins TRBV4-1 and TRBJ1-5, with D unclear. The source of this sequence is an adult who received the AZD1222 COVID-19 vaccine. The chain's CDR3 is CASSQVVNQPQHF. CDR3 bases: TGCGCCAGCAGCCAAGTTGTCAATCAGCCCCAGCATTTT.